This T cell receptor beta chain was sequenced during a study of OX40 agonist ivuxolimab in advanced cancers. Study overall: Patients undergoing dose escalation presented with hepatocellular carcinoma, melanoma, renal cell or head and neck cancer.

Assay: immunoSEQ multiplex PCR; the TCRdb copy retains only in-frame clones and omits some. The sample shows around 75,000 clones, about four fifths of them seen only once. Study-wide results and caveats: Both blood CD4+ and CD8+ T cells showed clonal growth by week 6 at 0.1 to 3.0 mg/kg. Antigen specificity remained undetermined for the expanded peripheral T cells.

V shed 5 bases and J 9 bases; nucleotides not matched to a gene: 6. CDR1 and CDR2 from the germline V gene are SGHAT and FQNNGV. CDR3 length: 12 residues. Details on this clone: Its antigen is not known.

The chain joins TRBV11-2 to TRBJ1-2, with 7 bases lining up with TRBD1. The TCR sequence derives from an adult with an advanced solid tumor such as melanoma, head and neck, liver or kidney cancer. The material sequenced was CD4+ or CD8+ T cells sorted from blood, taken in a trial of the OX40 agonist ivuxolimab. The CDR3 DNA reads as TGTGCCAGCAGCACACTGGGACAGCGCTACACCTTC. The encoded protein is CASSTLGQRYTF.